This TCR beta chain is from a study of blood T cell repertoires in COVID-19. In the study overall: In each case, the material was cDNA or gDNA derived from T cells, B-cell-depleted T cells, or PBMCs.

This CDR3 spans 14 amino acids. Germline CDR1 and CDR2: SGHTA and FQGNSA. Original data processing: Nucleated cell number was recorded as an estimate derived from reference gene primer amplification. TCRdb keeps only in-frame clones here, not all; method: immunoSEQ multiplex PCR. The DNA was the basis for D and trimming; V, J and clone size are from that table. The sample consists of around 75,000 clones, around 89% of them appearing once. A word on this clone: Sequence at one end of the junction differs from germline and may be a read error.

The TCR sequence derives from a human donor in a cohort sampled during active COVID-19. The sequencing sample was made of peripheral blood. The genes are TRBV7-2 and TRBJ1-2; possible D gene TRBD1, 5 bases. CDR3 DNA: TGTGCCAGCAACTTCGTATCAGGGAACTATGGCTACGCCTTC. Translated: CASNFVSGNYGYAF.